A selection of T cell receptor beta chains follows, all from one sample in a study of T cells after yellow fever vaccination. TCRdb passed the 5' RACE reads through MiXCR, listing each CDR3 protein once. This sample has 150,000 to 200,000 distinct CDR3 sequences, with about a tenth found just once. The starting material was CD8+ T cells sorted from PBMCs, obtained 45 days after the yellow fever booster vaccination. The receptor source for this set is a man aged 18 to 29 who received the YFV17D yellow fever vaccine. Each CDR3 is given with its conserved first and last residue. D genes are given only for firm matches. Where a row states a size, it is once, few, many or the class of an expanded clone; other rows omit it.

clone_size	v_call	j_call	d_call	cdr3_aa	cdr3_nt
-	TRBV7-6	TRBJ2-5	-	CASSLTQETQYF	TGTGCCAGCAGCCTGACCCAAGAGACCCAGTACTTC
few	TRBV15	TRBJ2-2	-	CATTLGTGELFF	TGTGCCACCACCCTAGGAACCGGGGAGCTGTTTTTT
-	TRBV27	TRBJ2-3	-	CASSKVLEAQYF	TGTGCCAGCAGTAAGGTCCTAGAGGCGCAGTATTTT
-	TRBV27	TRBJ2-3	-	CASSSQYRDRTDTQYF	TGTGCCAGCAGTTCCCAGTACAGGGACCGCACAGATACGCAGTATTTT
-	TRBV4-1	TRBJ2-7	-	CASSPWSSSEQSF	TGCGCCAGCAGCCCCTGGAGCTCCTCCGAGCAGTCCTTC
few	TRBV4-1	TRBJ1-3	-	CASSQGEEIGSGNTIYF	TGCGCCAGCAGCCAAGGGGAGGAGATAGGCTCTGGAAACACCATATATTTT
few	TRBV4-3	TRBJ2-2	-	CASSQDPGSTGELFF	TGCGCCAGCAGCCAAGATCCGGGGAGCACCGGGGAGCTGTTTTTT
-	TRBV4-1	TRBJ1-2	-	CASSLFRADGYTF	TGCGCCAGCAGCCTATTTCGGGCAGATGGCTACACCTTC
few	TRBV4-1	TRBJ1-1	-	CASSQDAGTGNTEAFF	TGCGCCAGCAGCCAAGACGCCGGGACGGGGAACACTGAAGCTTTCTTT
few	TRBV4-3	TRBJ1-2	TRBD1	CASSVSEGQAFLYGYTF	TGCGCCAGCAGTGTATCAGAAGGACAGGCATTTCTCTATGGCTACACCTTC
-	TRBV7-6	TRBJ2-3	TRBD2	CASSPAGGRDTQYF	TGTGCCAGCAGCCCCGCCGGCGGGAGGGATACGCAGTATTTT
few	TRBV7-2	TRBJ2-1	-	CASSQDSYNEQFF	TGTGCCAGCAGTCAGGACTCCTACAATGAGCAGTTCTTC
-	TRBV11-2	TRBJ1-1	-	CASSSAAGEAFF	TGTGCCAGCAGTTCGGCCGCAGGTGAAGCTTTCTTT
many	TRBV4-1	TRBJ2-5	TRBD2	CASSQDPRGGYQETQYF	TGCGCCAGCAGCCAAGACCCTCGCGGGGGATACCAAGAGACCCAGTACTTC
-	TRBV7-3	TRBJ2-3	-	CASSLRGRGTDTQYF	TGTGCCAGCAGCTTAAGGGGGCGGGGCACAGATACGCAGTATTTT
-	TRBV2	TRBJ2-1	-	CASSADSSYNEQFF	TGTGCCAGCAGTGCCGACAGCTCCTACAATGAGCAGTTCTTC
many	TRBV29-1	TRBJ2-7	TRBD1	CSVEGLQGVYEQYF	TGCAGCGTTGAAGGTCTTCAGGGGGTCTACGAGCAGTACTTC
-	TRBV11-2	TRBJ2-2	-	CASSFTGRNTGELFF	TGTGCCAGCAGCTTTACAGGGCGGAACACCGGGGAGCTGTTTTTT
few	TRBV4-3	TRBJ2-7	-	CASSQRTAYEQYF	TGCGCCAGCAGCCAGAGGACGGCTTACGAGCAGTACTTC
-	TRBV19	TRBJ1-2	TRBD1	CASSAGTGGYGYTF	TGTGCCAGTAGCGCCGGGACAGGGGGCTATGGCTACACCTTC
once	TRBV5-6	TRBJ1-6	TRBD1	CASSWDRGTSPLHF	TGTGCCAGCAGCTGGGACAGGGGAACTTCACCCCTCCACTTT
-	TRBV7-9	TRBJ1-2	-	CASSLGDWGSNYGYTF	TGTGCCAGCAGCTTAGGAGATTGGGGATCTAACTATGGCTACACCTTC
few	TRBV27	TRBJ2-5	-	CASSLQGDEETQYF	TGTGCCAGCAGTTTACAGGGAGATGAAGAGACCCAGTACTTC
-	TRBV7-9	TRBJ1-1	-	CASSFPRVNTEAFF	TGTGCCAGCAGCTTCCCGAGAGTGAACACTGAAGCTTTCTTT
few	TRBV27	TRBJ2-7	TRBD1	CASKYGTGLYEQYF	TGTGCCAGCAAATACGGGACAGGGCTCTACGAGCAGTACTTC
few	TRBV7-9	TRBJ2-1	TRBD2	CASSFVAGPYNEQFF	TGTGCCAGCAGCTTTGTAGCGGGGCCCTACAATGAGCAGTTCTTC
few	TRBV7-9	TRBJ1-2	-	CASSNSRDSGPYGYTF	TGTGCCAGCAGCAACTCCCGGGACTCAGGCCCCTATGGCTACACCTTC
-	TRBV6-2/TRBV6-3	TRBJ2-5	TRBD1	CASSSTGKQETQYF	TGTGCCAGCAGTTCGACAGGGAAACAAGAGACCCAGTACTTC
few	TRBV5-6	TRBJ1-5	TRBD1	CASSLGWTGLQPQHF	TGTGCCAGCAGCTTGGGGTGGACAGGTCTCCAGCCCCAGCATTTT
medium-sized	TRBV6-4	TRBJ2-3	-	CASSDGGATDTQYF	TGTGCCAGCAGTGACGGGGGGGCGACAGATACGCAGTATTTT
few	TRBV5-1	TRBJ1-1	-	CASSLELGNEAFF	TGCGCCAGCAGCTTGGAGTTGGGGAATGAAGCTTTCTTT
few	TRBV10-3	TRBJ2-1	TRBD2	CAISDTAGFYNEQFF	TGTGCCATCAGTGATACAGCGGGGTTCTACAATGAGCAGTTCTTC
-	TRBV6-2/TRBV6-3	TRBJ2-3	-	CASSYEDTDTQYF	TGTGCCAGCAGTTACGAGGACACAGATACGCAGTATTTT
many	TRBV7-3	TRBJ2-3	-	CASSLISGDTDTQYF	TGTGCCAGCAGCTTAATTTCGGGCGACACAGATACGCAGTATTTT
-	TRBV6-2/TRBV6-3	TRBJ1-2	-	CASSYSTKYGYGYTF	TGTGCCAGCAGTTACTCGACTAAATACGGCTATGGCTACACCTTC
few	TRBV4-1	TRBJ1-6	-	CASSQGRGTNDNSPLHF	TGCGCCAGCAGCCAAGGTAGGGGAACGAATGATAATTCACCCCTCCACTTT
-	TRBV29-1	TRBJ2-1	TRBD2	CSVELAGGSNEQFF	TGCAGCGTTGAACTAGCGGGGGGGTCCAATGAGCAGTTCTTC
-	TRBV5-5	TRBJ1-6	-	CASSPEGVSSSPLHF	TGTGCCAGCAGCCCCGAAGGGGTGTCATCGTCCCCCCTCCACTTT
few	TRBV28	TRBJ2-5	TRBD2	CASSSPSGGTQETQYF	TGTGCCAGCAGCTCCCCGAGCGGGGGGACCCAAGAGACCCAGTACTTC
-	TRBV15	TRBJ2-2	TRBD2	CATSLSGALSGELFF	TGTGCCACCAGCCTTAGCGGGGCCTTGAGCGGGGAGCTGTTTTTT
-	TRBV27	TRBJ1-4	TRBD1	CASSLWGQGAEKLFF	TGTGCCAGCAGTTTATGGGGACAGGGGGCTGAAAAACTGTTTTTT
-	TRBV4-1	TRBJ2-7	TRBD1	CASSHLAGQGKPYEQYF	TGCGCCAGCAGCCACCTGGCTGGACAGGGGAAACCCTACGAGCAGTACTTC
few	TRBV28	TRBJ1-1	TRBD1	CASRNRGLNTEAFF	TGTGCCAGCAGAAACAGGGGCCTAAACACTGAAGCTTTCTTT
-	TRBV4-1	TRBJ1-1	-	CASSQVIGVDTEAFF	TGCGCCAGCAGCCAAGTTATCGGGGTTGACACTGAAGCTTTCTTT
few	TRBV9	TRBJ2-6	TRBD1	CASSGGDRDSGANVLTF	TGTGCCAGCAGCGGAGGGGACAGGGACTCTGGGGCCAACGTCCTGACTTTC
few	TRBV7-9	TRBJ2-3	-	CASSSRAGISTDTQYF	TGTGCCAGCAGCTCTCGGGCGGGGATAAGCACAGATACGCAGTATTTT
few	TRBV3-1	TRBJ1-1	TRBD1	CASSQGQGGGTEAFF	TGTGCCAGCAGCCAAGGACAGGGGGGTGGCACTGAAGCTTTCTTT
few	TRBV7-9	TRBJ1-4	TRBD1	CASSPPTGSGEKLFF	TGTGCCAGCAGCCCGCCGACAGGGTCGGGTGAAAAACTGTTTTTT
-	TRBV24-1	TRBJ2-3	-	CATSDKQDTLTDTQYF	TGTGCCACCAGTGATAAACAAGACACGCTCACAGATACGCAGTATTTT
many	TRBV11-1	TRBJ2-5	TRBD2	CASSPRTSGAGETQYF	TGTGCCAGCAGCCCGAGGACTAGCGGGGCGGGGGAGACCCAGTACTTC
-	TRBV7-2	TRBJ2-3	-	CASSSPLDTQYF	TGTGCCAGCAGCTCGCCCTTGGATACGCAGTATTTT
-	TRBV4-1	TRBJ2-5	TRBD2	CASSQGTSGGVSETQYF	TGCGCCAGCAGCCAAGGAACTAGCGGGGGGGTGTCAGAGACCCAGTACTTC
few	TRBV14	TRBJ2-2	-	CASSQEGATGELFF	TGTGCCAGCAGCCAAGAGGGGGCCACCGGGGAGCTGTTTTTT
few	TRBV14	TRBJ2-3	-	CASSQVWGRNDTQYF	TGTGCCAGCAGCCAAGTGTGGGGGCGGAATGATACGCAGTATTTT